These 24 T cell receptor beta chains came from one sample sequenced in a study of blood T cell repertoires in COVID-19. Profiling relied on immunoSEQ multiplex PCR, and the TCRdb table lists in-frame clones only, not all of them. The sample has about 210,000 clones, under 90% seen once. Sample: peripheral blood. Receptors were obtained from an elderly woman with COVID-19, enrolled during active disease.

The V and J genes are TRBV28 and TRBJ1-5, with a weak D call TRBD1 (5 bases). Trimming pared 3 bases from V and 7 bases from J, leaving 13 bases between. CDR3 length equals 14 residues. Germline assignment: CDR1 MDHEN and CDR2 SYDVKM. The CDR3 DNA sequence: TGTGCCAGCAGTTTTGCTCGGGGGAGGCAGCCCCAGCATTTT. This translates into CASSFARGRQPQHF. Together with reference TRBV28 and TRBJ1-5, the CDR3 gives the full variable domain: DVKVTQSSRYLVKRTGEKVFLECVQDMDHENMFWYRQDPGLGLRLIYFSYDVKMKEKGDIPEGYSVSREKKERFSLILESASTNQTSMYLCASSFARGRQPQHFGDGTRLSIL.

The chain links TRBV19 to TRBJ1-4; TRBD1 matches 7 bases. Germline CDR1 and CDR2: LNHDA and SQIVND (reference sequence). The CDR3 runs to 16 residues. J gave up 7 bases and V 0 bases, and 8 bases lay outside the gene matches. CDR3 in DNA: TGTGCCAGTAGTATAGACGTAGGGGGCGCGGTTGAAAAACTGTTTTTT. Residues: CASSIDVGGAVEKLFF.

The rearrangement links TRBV19 to TRBJ1-2, with 8 bases identical to TRBD1. Germline V gene lookup returns CDR1 LNHDA and CDR2 SQIVND (reference sequence). V was pared by 9 bases and J by 4 bases, with 19 bases of the junction left unmatched. The CDR3 is made up of 17 amino acids. Here the CDR3 DNA reads TGTGCCAGCGTCCAGGGGGCCAATTCTGCATTCTTCTATGGCTACACCTTC. It is translated as CASVQGANSAFFYGYTF.

The chain joins TRBV25-1 to TRBJ2-5, with TRBD1 matching over 11 bases. V was clipped by 4 bases and J by 5 bases; unmatched bases: 9. The CDR3 sequence is 16 residues long. CDR1 and CDR2 from the germline V gene are MGHDK and SYGVNS. This CDR3 reads CASSASGTGGLETQYF. Written as DNA, the CDR3 is TGTGCCAGCAGTGCGTCCGGGACAGGGGGTTTGGAGACCCAGTACTTC.

This sequence joins TRBV5-1 and TRBJ2-7; 8 bases are shared with TRBD1. The V and J ends lost 4 bases and 6 bases, in that order; junction bases with no gene match: 12. Germline V gene sequence: CDR1 SGHRS, CDR2 YFSETQ. This CDR3 has 15 residues. The chain's CDR3 is CASSPSGGDRSEQYF. Written as DNA, the CDR3 is TGCGCCAGCAGCCCGTCAGGGGGCGACCGGAGCGAGCAGTACTTC.

This chain connects TRBV27 to TRBJ2-1; the match to TRBD2 covers 7 bases. Germline trimming cut 1 base from V and 4 bases from J; bases unmatched to any gene: 1. The CDR3 has 14 residues. The V gene's germline CDR1 is MNHEY and CDR2 SMNVEV (reference sequence). CDR3 protein: CASSLYGGYNEQFF. As DNA, the CDR3 is TGTGCCAGCAGTTTATACGGGGGGTACAATGAGCAGTTCTTC.

The gene calls are TRBV11-3 and TRBJ2-7; D unclear. V lost 0 bases and J 4 bases, leaving 4 bases between the germline ends. Germline CDR1 reads SGHNT; CDR2 reads YENEEA. The CDR3 has 12 amino acids. The CDR3 DNA follows: TGTGCCAGCAGCTTAGAGGAGTACGAGCAGTACGTC. Its protein is CASSLEEYEQYV.

J is TRBJ2-2 and V is TRBV5-1, with TRBD1 matching 9 bases. The CDR3 consists of 18 residues. With 0 bases clipped from V and 9 bases from J, the junction kept 15 bases outside the gene matches. Germline V gene data show CDR1 as SGHRS and CDR2 as YFSETQ. DNA of the CDR3: TGCGCCAGCAGCTTGGAGGCCGGGGGACAGGGCTCTAGGAGGGAGCTGTTTTTT. It yields the protein CASSLEAGGQGSRRELFF.

V gene TRBV7-2 combines with J gene TRBJ1-5; D is unclear. V was clipped by 5 bases and J by 4 bases, with 12 bases between them. The CDR3 totals 14 residues. CDR1 is SGHTA, CDR2 FQGNSA, per germline. The CDR3 coding sequence is TGTGCCAGCAGCCCTAAAGCCGATAATCAGCCCCAGCATTTT. Translating gives CASSPKADNQPQHF.

The CDR3, as DNA: TGTGCCACCAGTCCGGACAGGGGCGATCAGCCCCAGCATTTT. Protein sequence: CATSPDRGDQPQHF. The chain joins TRBV15 to TRBJ1-5; 9 bases agree with TRBD1. J gave up 5 bases and V 6 bases, and 5 bases lay outside the gene matches. The germline V gene has CDR1 LNHNV and CDR2 YYDKDF (reference sequence). This CDR3 spans 14 amino acids.

This clone has only a few counts. The chain carries TRBV19 and TRBJ1-2; D gene uncertain. This CDR3 spans 13 amino acids. Per the germline V gene, CDR1 is LNHDA and CDR2 is SQIVND (reference sequence). Deletions cut 5 bases from V and 4 bases from J, with 11 bases between. CDR3 amino acids: CASSVTLVYGYTF. The CDR3 nucleotides read TGTGCCAGTAGTGTGACACTAGTCTATGGCTACACCTTC.

The V gene is TRBV19, the J gene TRBJ2-3; 9 nucleotides agree with TRBD1. This CDR3 region has 16 residues. From germline, CDR1 is LNHDA and CDR2 SQIVND (reference sequence). With 1 base clipped from V and 4 bases from J, the junction kept 6 bases outside the gene matches. The CDR3: CASSIGGQGRADTQYF. The CDR3 DNA is TGTGCCAGTAGTATAGGGGGACAGGGAAGAGCAGATACGCAGTATTTT.

This chain links TRBV29-1 with TRBJ1-1; 8 positions match TRBD1. Per the germline V gene, CDR1 is SQVTM and CDR2 is ANQGSEA. This CDR3 region has 12 residues. Trimming at V came to 7 bases and at J to 5 bases, leaving 6 bases not matched to a gene. The chain's CDR3 is CSARTGKTEAFF. The CDR3 DNA follows: TGCAGCGCAAGGACAGGGAAAACTGAAGCTTTCTTT. Supplemented by reference TRBV29-1 and TRBJ1-1, the full variable domain reads SAVISQKPSRDICQRGTSLTIQCQVDSQVTMMFWYRQQPGQSLTLIATANQGSEATYESGFVIDKFPISRPNLTFSTLTVSNMSPEDSSIYLCSARTGKTEAFFGQGTRLTVV.

The V and J genes are TRBV30 and TRBJ2-5; 7 bases match TRBD1. This CDR3 comprises 14 residues. Germline-derived CDR1 and CDR2 are GTSNPN and SVGIG (reference sequence). With V trimmed by 0 bases and J by 5 bases, 6 bases remained unmatched. The CDR3 spells CAWSVRGGGETQYF. CDR3 DNA sequence: TGTGCCTGGAGTGTACGAGGGGGCGGGGAGACCCAGTACTTC.

The chain links TRBV7-2 to TRBJ1-2; D is perhaps TRBD1 (5 bases). CDR3 size: 13 residues. The V end lost 5 bases, the J end lost 8 bases, and 15 bases lay between the germline ends. From germline, CDR1 is SGHTA and CDR2 FQGNSA. CDR3 sequence reads: CASSPDTGRGYTF. The CDR3 DNA reads TGTGCCAGCAGCCCGGACACCGGACGAGGCTACACCTTC.

The gene calls are TRBV19 and TRBJ2-2; 9 positions match TRBD1. The CDR3 totals 16 residues. V shed 6 bases and J 8 bases; nucleotides not matched to a gene: 13. The germline gives CDR1 LNHDA, CDR2 SQIVND (reference sequence). The CDR3 nucleotides read TGTGCCAGTAGCACGGGACAGGGTCGGTCTAGGGGGGAGCTGTTTTTT. Translated: CASSTGQGRSRGELFF.

This clone was detected once. The sample contains more than one DNA sequence encoding this CDR3. The rearrangement links TRBV6-6 to TRBJ1-2; weak D call: TRBD1 (5 bases). The CDR3 is 15 residues long. CDR1 is MNHNY, CDR2 SVGAGI, per germline (reference sequence). Trimming left V 2 bases short and J 2 bases short, with 12 bases between. This CDR3 reads CASSYGQGRNYGYTF. Written as DNA, the CDR3 is TGTGCCAGCAGTTACGGACAAGGGAGGAACTATGGCTACACCTTC.

The V and J genes are TRBV18 and TRBJ2-1; a possible D gene is TRBD1 (6 bases). Germline CDR1 and CDR2: KGHSH and LQKENI. The CDR3 spans 15 residues. Trimming took 2 bases from V and 5 from J, leaving 13 bases between them. Here the CDR3 DNA reads TGTGCCAGCTCACCAGAAACAGGGTGGGACAATGAGCAGTTCTTC. It is translated as CASSPETGWDNEQFF.

This sequence joins TRBV6-1 and TRBJ2-7; a weak D match, TRBD1 (5 bases). The V and J ends lost 1 base and 0 bases respectively, with 10 bases between them. The length of the CDR3 is 15 residues. Germline loops: CDR1 MNHNS, CDR2 SASEGT. Here the CDR3 reads CASSEVSRASYEQYV. As DNA, the CDR3 is TGTGCCAGCAGTGAAGTAAGCAGGGCCTCCTACGAGCAGTACGTC.

The chain uses TRBV30 and TRBJ1-2; D is possibly TRBD1 (6 bases). The CDR3 is 11 residues long. Germline CDR1 is GTSNPN and CDR2 is SVGIG (reference sequence). The V end was cut by 4 bases, the J end by 8 bases, with 11 bases between. The CDR3 loop reads CAWNRERGYTF. The CDR3 coding sequence is TGTGCCTGGAACAGGGAACGAGGCTACACCTTC. Full variable domain (rest looked up from reference TRBV30 and TRBJ1-2): SQTIHQWPATLVQPVGSPLSLECTVEGTSNPNLYWYRQAAGRGLQLLFYSVGIGQISSEVPQNLSASRPQDRQFILSSKKLLLSDSGFYLCAWNRERGYTFGSGTRLTVV.

The genes are TRBV7-9 and TRBJ2-1, with a weak D call TRBD2 (5 bases). Germline lookup yields CDR1 SEHNR and CDR2 FQNEAQ (reference sequence). The V gene lost 1 base and the J gene lost 0 bases, with 7 bases spanning the gap. This CDR3 is 15 amino acids long. Here the CDR3 DNA reads TGTGCCAGCAGCTTAGGAGGGTACTCCTACAATGAGCAGTTCTTC. It is translated as CASSLGGYSYNEQFF. The whole variable domain, remainder taken from reference TRBV7-9 and TRBJ2-1, is DTGVSQNPRHKITKRGQNVTFRCDPISEHNRLYWYRQTLGQGPEFLTYFQNEAQLEKSRLLSDRFSAERPKGSFSTLEIQRTEQGDSAMYLCASSLGGYSYNEQFFGPGTRLTVL.

The gene calls are TRBV6-5 and TRBJ2-7; tentatively, D is TRBD1 (5 bases). This CDR3 has 13 amino acids. Per the germline V gene, CDR1 is MNHEY and CDR2 is SVGAGI. The ends were cut back, 8 bases at V and 3 bases at J, with 14 bases in the middle. The CDR3 here is CASGKRRDYEQYF. CDR3 nucleotide sequence: TGTGCCAGCGGTAAACGCAGGGACTACGAGCAGTACTTC.

The chain carries TRBV6-4 and TRBJ2-7, with D possibly TRBD2 on 5 matching bases. The length of the CDR3 is 19 residues. Germline V gene sequence: CDR1 MRHNA, CDR2 SNTAGT. Trimming took off 10 bases at V and 4 bases at J, with 35 bases between the two ends. In DNA form, the CDR3 reads TGTGCCATCTACCCAACCCGAGGGAAGCGGCCTAAAGTATTTTACGAGCAGTACGTC. This translates into CAIYPTRGKRPKVFYEQYV.

This clone was picked up one time. The rearrangement links TRBV6-5 to TRBJ2-5; maybe TRBD1 (5 bases). Germline V lookup: CDR1 MNHEY, CDR2 SVGAGI. V gave up 3 bases and J gave up 5 bases, with 10 bases separating them. The CDR3 length is 13 residues. This chain's CDR3 is CASSYNRKETQYF. In DNA, the CDR3 is TGTGCCAGCAGTTATAACAGGAAGGAGACCCAGTACTTC.